Listed below are T cell receptor beta chains from one sample, sequenced in a study of cytomegalovirus exposure and HLA in healthy donors. Using immunoSEQ multiplex PCR, the repertoire was profiled, and TCRdb retains in-frame clones only, with some absent. The sample includes more than 95,000 clones, approximately 80% of them seen just once. The sequenced sample consisted of PBMCs. These receptors were taken from a man aged 25 to 40 in good health and CMV-seronegative. Both conserved end residues are part of each CDR3. Each record gives: CDR3 protein, CDR3 DNA, V gene, clone size, J gene, D gene. The D gene is left open where the match is weak. Clone size is shown for a subset of rows, as once, few, many or a class of expanded clone.

CASSFGLAGEQFF	TGTGCCAGCAGCTTCGGACTAGCGGGCGAGCAGTTCTTC	TRBV7-2	.	TRBJ2-1	TRBD2
CASSASGFTTDTQYF	TGTGCCAGCAGCGCCAGCGGATTCACCACAGATACGCAGTATTTT	TRBV5-4	.	TRBJ2-3	.
CASSSLAGPYEQYF	TGCGCCAGCAGTTCACTAGCGGGACCCTACGAGCAGTACTTC	TRBV10-1	.	TRBJ2-7	TRBD2
CASSRLAGPGELFF	TGTGCCAGCAGCCGACTAGCGGGACCCGGGGAGCTGTTTTTT	TRBV7-2	few	TRBJ2-2	TRBD2
CASSAPGGSGNTIYF	TGTGCCAGCAGCGCCCCAGGGGGCTCTGGAAACACCATATATTTT	TRBV9	.	TRBJ1-3	TRBD1
CASSESDSYNEQFF	TGTGCCAGCAGTGAGAGCGACTCCTACAATGAGCAGTTCTTC	TRBV6-4	.	TRBJ2-1	.
CASSLRSVTDTQYF	TGTGCCAGCAGCTTACGTTCGGTCACAGATACGCAGTATTTT	TRBV7-2	.	TRBJ2-3	.
CASSPLAGSETQYF	TGTGCCAGCAGCCCCTTGGCGGGGTCGGAGACCCAGTACTTC	TRBV11-2	.	TRBJ2-5	.
CATSRGDSPETQYF	TGTGCCACCAGCAGAGGAGATAGCCCCGAGACCCAGTACTTC	TRBV15	once	TRBJ2-5	.
CASSPTPYYEQYF	TGCGCCAGCAGCCCTACGCCCTACTACGAGCAGTACTTC	TRBV4-1	.	TRBJ2-7	.
CASSRPQRELPGELFF	TGTGCCAGCAGTCGTCCCCAGCGGGAGTTGCCCGGGGAGCTGTTTTTT	TRBV28	.	TRBJ2-2	TRBD2
CASSLAPLGGGPKTQYF	TGTGCCAGCAGCTTAGCCCCCCTTGGGGGGGGGCCAAAGACCCAGTACTTC	TRBV7-2	.	TRBJ2-5	.
CASSPTGNGWSNQPQHF	TGTGCCAGCTCACCGACAGGGAATGGCTGGAGCAATCAGCCCCAGCATTTT	TRBV18	.	TRBJ1-5	TRBD1
CASSQGLAGANEQYF	TGCGCCAGCAGCCAAGGTCTAGCGGGGGCCAACGAGCAGTACTTC	TRBV4-3	once	TRBJ2-7	TRBD2
CSVEGTAHEQYF	TGCAGCGTTGAAGGGACAGCCCACGAGCAGTACTTC	TRBV29-1	.	TRBJ2-7	.
CASSVGRTNTGELFF	TGTGCCAGCAGCGTGGGCAGAACGAACACCGGGGAGCTGTTTTTT	TRBV9	.	TRBJ2-2	.
CASSVTSTGTGESGNTIYF	TGTGCCAGCAGCGTTACCTCAACCGGGACAGGGGAATCTGGAAACACCATATATTTT	TRBV9	.	TRBJ1-3	TRBD1
CASSPRTGYMNTEAFF	TGTGCCAGCTCACCCCGGACAGGTTATATGAACACTGAAGCTTTCTTT	TRBV18	.	TRBJ1-1	TRBD1
CASSQGVRDTQYF	TGTGCCAGTAGTCAGGGGGTAAGAGATACGCAGTATTTT	TRBV19	.	TRBJ2-3	TRBD1
CASRGLYGTDTQYF	TGTGCCAGCAGGGGCCTCTACGGCACAGATACGCAGTATTTT	TRBV2	.	TRBJ2-3	.
CASSEVEGAHTQYF	TGTGCCAGCAGTGAGGTTGAGGGGGCACATACGCAGTATTTT	TRBV25-1	few	TRBJ2-3	TRBD1